This T cell receptor (beta chain) was captured by sequencing in a study of blood T cell repertoires in COVID-19. Clones were sequenced by immunoSEQ multiplex PCR, and TCRdb holds only the in-frame ones, with some missing. The table records around 89,000 clones, around 88% of them present only once. V lost 5 bases to trimming and J lost 8 bases, with 19 bases between them. Germline lookup yields CDR1 LNHDA and CDR2 SQIVND (reference sequence). This CDR3 is built from 15 residues. This TCR came from a man aged 60-69 years with acute or convalescent COVID-19. The source material was peripheral blood. J is TRBJ1-5 and V is TRBV19, with D possibly matching TRBD1 (6 bases). Written as DNA, the CDR3 is TGTGCCAGTAGTGTGAACAGGGATGTTTTGGAGCCCCAGCATTTT. Translation gives CASSVNRDVLEPQHF.